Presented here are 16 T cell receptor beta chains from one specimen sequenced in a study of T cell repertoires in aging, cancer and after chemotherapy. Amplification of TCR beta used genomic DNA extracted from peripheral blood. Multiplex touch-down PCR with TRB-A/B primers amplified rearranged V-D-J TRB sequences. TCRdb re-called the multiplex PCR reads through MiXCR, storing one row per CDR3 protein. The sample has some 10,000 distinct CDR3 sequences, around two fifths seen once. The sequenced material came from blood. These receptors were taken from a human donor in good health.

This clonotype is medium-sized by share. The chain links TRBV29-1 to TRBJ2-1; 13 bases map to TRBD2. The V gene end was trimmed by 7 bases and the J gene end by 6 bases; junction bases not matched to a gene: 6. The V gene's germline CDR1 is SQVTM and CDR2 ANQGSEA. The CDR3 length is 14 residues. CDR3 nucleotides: TGCAGCGGCCTACTAGCGGGGGGGCCCAATGAGCAGTTCTTC. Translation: CSGLLAGGPNEQFF.

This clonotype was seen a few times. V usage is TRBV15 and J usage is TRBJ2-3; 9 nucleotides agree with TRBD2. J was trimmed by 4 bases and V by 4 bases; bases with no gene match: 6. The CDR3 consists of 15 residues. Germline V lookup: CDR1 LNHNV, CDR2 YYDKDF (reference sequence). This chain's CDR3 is CATSTAGGYADTQYF. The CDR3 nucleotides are TGTGCCACCAGCACAGCGGGGGGCTATGCAGATACGCAGTATTTT.

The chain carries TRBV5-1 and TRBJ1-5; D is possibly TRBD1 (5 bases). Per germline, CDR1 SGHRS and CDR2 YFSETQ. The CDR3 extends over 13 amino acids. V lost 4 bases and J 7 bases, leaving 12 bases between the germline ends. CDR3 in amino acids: CASSAGPGQPQHF. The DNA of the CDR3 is TGCGCCAGCAGCGCAGGTCCAGGGCAGCCCCAGCATTTT.

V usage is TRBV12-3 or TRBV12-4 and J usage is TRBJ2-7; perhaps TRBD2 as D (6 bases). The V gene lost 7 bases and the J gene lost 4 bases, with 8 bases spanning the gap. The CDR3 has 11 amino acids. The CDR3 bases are TGTGCCAGCACCCGGGGGTACGAGCAGTACTTC. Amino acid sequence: CASTRGYEQYF.

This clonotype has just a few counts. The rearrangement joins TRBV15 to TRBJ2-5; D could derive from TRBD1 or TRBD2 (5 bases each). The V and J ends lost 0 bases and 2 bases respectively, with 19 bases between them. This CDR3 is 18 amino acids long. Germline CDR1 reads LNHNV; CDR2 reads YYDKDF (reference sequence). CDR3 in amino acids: CATSRDLGAGPAQETQYF. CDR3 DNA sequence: TGTGCCACCAGCAGAGATCTCGGGGCAGGGCCCGCTCAAGAGACCCAGTACTTC.

The CDR3 DNA sequence: TGCAGTGCCCCCGGAGGGGGGGACAATGAGCAGTTCTTC. Translation: CSAPGGGDNEQFF. The chain couples TRBV20-1 to TRBJ2-1, with D possibly matching TRBD2 (7 bases). CDR3 length: 13 amino acids. Germline CDR1 DFQATT, CDR2 SNEGSKA (reference sequence). Trimming pared 6 bases from V and 5 bases from J, leaving 14 bases between.

The CDR3 spells CASSHGLAGGRETQYF. The CDR3 DNA sequence: TGCGCCAGCAGCCATGGACTAGCGGGGGGGCGGGAGACCCAGTACTTC. The chain has TRBV4-3 and TRBJ2-5; TRBD2 matches at 15 bases. CDR3 length equals 16 residues. In germline, CDR1 is LGHNA, CDR2 YSLEER. J gave up 5 bases and V 3 bases, and 4 bases lay outside the gene matches.

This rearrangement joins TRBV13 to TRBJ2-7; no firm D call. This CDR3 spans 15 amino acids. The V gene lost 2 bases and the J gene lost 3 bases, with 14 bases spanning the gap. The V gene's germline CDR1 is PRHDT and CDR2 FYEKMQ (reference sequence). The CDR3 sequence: CASSLKTARFYEQYF. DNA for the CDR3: TGTGCCAGCAGCTTAAAGACGGCGCGATTCTACGAGCAGTACTTC.

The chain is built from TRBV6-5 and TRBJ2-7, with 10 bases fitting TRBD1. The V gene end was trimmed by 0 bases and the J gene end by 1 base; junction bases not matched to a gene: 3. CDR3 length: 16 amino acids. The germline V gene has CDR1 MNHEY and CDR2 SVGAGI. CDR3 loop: CASSYSGQGFSYEQYF. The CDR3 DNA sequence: TGTGCCAGCAGTTACTCGGGACAGGGGTTTTCCTACGAGCAGTACTTC.

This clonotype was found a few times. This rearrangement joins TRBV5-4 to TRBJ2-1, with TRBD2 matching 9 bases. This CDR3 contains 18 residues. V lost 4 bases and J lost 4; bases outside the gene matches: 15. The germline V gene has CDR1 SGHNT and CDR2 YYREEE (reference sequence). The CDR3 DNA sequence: TGTGCCAGCAGCACGCCCGGGGGCGGGGGGGCCTCGTACAATGAGCAGTTCTTC. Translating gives CASSTPGGGGASYNEQFF.

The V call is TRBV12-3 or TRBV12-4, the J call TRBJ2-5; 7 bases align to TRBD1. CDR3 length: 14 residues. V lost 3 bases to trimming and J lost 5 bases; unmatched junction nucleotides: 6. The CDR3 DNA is TGTGCCAGCAGTTTTACAGGGGTGGAGGAGACCCAGTACTTC. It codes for CASSFTGVEETQYF.

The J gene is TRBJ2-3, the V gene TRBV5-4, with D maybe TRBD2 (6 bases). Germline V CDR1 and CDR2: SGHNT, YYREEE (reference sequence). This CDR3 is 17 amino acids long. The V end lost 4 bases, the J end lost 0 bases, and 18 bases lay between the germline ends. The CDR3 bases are TGTGCCAGCAGCCTGAGCCTTCTAGCGCGTAGCACAGATACGCAGTATTTT. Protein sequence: CASSLSLLARSTDTQYF.

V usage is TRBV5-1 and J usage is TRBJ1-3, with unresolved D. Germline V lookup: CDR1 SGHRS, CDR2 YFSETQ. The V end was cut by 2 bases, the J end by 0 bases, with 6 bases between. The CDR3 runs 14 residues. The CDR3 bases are TGCGCCAGCAGCTTCGACGGCTCTGGAAACACCATATATTTT. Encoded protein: CASSFDGSGNTIYF.

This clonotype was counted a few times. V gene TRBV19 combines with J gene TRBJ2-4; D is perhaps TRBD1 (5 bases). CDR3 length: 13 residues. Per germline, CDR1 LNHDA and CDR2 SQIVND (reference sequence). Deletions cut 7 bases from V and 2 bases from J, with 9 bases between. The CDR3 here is CASIGQPKNIQYF. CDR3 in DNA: TGTGCCAGTATAGGACAACCCAAAAACATTCAGTACTTC.

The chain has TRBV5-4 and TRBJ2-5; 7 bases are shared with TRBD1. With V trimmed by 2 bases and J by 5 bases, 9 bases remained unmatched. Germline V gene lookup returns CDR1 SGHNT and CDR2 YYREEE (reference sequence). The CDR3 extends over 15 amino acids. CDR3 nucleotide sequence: TGTGCCAGCAGCTTTTTAATGGGACAGAGGGAGACCCAGTACTTC. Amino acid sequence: CASSFLMGQRETQYF.

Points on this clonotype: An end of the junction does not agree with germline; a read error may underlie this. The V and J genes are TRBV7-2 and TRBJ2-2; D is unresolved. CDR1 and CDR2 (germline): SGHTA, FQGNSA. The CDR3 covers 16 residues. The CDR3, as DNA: TGTGCCAGAAGCTTGATGTATCTGCGGAACACCGGGGAGCTGTTTTTT. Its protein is CARSLMYLRNTGELFF.